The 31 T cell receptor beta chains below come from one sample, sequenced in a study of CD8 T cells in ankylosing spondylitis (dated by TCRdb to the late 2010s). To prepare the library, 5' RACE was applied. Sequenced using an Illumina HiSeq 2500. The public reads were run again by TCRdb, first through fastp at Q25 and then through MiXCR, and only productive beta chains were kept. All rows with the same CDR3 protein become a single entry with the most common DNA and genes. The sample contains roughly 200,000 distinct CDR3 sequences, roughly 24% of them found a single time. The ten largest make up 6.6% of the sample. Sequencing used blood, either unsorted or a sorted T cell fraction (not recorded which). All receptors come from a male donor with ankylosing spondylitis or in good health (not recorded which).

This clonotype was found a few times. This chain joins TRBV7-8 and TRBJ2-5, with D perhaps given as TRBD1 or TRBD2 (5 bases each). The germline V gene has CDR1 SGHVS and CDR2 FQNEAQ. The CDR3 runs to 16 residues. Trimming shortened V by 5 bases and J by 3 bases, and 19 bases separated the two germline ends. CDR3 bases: TGTGCCAGCAGCCTGATGGCTACCGGGACCGAAGAGACCCAGTACTTC. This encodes CASSLMATGTEETQYF.

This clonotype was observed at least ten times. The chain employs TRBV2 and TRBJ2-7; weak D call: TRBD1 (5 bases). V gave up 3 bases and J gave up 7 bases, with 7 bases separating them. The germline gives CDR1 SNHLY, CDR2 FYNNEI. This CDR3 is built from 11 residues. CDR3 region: CASSEDTEQYF. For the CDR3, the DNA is TGTGCCAGCAGTGAGGACACTGAGCAGTACTTC.

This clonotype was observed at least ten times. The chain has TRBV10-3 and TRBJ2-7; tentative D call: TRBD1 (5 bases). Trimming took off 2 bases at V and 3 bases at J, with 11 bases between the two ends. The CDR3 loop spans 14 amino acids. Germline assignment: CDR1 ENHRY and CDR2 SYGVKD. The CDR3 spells CAISERGGFYEQYF. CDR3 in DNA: TGTGCCATCAGTGAGAGGGGTGGGTTCTACGAGCAGTACTTC.

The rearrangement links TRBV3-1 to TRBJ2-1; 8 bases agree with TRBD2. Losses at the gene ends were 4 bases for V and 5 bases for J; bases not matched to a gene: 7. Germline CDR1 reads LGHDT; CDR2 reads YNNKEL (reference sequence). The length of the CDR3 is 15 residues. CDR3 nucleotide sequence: TGTGCCAGCAGCCCCTCCGGGACTAGAGACAATGAGCAGTTCTTC. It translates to CASSPSGTRDNEQFF.

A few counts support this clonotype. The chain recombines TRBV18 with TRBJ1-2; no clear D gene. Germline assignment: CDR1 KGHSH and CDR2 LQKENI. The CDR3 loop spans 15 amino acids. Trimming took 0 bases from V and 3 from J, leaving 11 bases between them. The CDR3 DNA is TGTGCCAGCTCACCACCTGTAGGGCGAGACTATGGCTACACCTTC. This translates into CASSPPVGRDYGYTF.

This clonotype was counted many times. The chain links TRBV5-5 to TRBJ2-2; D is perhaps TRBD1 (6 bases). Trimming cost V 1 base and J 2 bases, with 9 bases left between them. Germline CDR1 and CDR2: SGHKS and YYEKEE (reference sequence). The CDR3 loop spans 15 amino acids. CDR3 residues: CASSLTGINTGELFF. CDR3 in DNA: TGTGCCAGCAGCTTGACAGGGATTAACACCGGGGAGCTGTTTTTT.

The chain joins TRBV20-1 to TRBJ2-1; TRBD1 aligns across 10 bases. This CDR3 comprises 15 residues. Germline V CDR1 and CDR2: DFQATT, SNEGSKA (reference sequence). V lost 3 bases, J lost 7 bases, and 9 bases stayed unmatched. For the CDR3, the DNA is TGCAGTGCTAGCTCCGGGACAGGGGTTAATAATGAGCAGTTCTTC. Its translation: CSASSGTGVNNEQFF.

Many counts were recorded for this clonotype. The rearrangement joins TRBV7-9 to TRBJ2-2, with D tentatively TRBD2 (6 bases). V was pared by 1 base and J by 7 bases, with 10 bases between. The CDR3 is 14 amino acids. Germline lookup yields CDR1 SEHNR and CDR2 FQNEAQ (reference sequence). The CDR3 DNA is TGTGCCAGCAGCTTAGTGGCGGGACGCGGGGAGCTGTTTTTT. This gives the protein CASSLVAGRGELFF.

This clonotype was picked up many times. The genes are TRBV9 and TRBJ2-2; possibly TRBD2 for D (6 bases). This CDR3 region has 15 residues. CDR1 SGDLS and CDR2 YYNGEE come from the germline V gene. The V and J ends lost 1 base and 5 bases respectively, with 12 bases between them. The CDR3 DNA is TGTGCCAGCAGCGTATGGGACGGGAGTACCGGGGAGCTGTTTTTT. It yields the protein CASSVWDGSTGELFF.

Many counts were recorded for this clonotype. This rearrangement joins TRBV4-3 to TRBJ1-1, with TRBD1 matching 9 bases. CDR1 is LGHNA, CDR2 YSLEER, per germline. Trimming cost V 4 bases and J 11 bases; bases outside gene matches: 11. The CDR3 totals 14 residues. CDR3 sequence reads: CASSPDRGQSFAFF. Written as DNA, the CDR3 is TGCGCCAGCAGCCCGGACAGGGGTCAAAGCTTCGCTTTCTTT.

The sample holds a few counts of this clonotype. The CDR3 DNA reads TGCGCCAGCAGCAGCCGCGGGAGTCTCAGTGAGCAGTTCTTC. It is translated as CASSSRGSLSEQFF. V gene TRBV5-1 combines with J gene TRBJ2-1; 7 bases align to TRBD2. The CDR3 consists of 14 residues. The germline V gene has CDR1 SGHRS and CDR2 YFSETQ. V shed 4 bases, J shed 9 bases, and the junction held 10 bases outside the gene matches.

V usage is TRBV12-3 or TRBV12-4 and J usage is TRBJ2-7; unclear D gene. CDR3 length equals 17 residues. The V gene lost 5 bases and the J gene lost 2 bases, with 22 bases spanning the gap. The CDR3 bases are TGTGCCAGCAGTCGACTTGTCACTACCACAACACCCTACGAGCAGTACTTC. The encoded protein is CASSRLVTTTTPYEQYF.

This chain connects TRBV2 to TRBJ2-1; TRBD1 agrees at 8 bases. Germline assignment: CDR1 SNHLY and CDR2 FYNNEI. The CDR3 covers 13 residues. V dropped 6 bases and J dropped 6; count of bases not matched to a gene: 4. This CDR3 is CASRQGEGNEQFF. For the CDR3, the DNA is TGTGCCAGCAGACAGGGGGAAGGCAATGAGCAGTTCTTC.

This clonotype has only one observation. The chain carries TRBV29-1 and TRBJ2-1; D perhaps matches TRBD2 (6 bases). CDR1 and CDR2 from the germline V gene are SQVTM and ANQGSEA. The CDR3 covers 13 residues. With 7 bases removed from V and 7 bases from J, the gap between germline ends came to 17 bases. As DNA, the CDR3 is TGCAGCGGCAAGGAGGGAGCGGTAAATGAGCAGTTCTTC. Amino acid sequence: CSGKEGAVNEQFF.

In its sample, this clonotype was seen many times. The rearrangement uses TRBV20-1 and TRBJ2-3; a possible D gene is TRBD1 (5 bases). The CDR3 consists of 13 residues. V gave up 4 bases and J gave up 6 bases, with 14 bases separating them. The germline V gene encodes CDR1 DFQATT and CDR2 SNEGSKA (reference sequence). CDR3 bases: TGCAGTGCTACCAAGACAGTTCGGGATACGCAGTATTTT. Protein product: CSATKTVRDTQYF.

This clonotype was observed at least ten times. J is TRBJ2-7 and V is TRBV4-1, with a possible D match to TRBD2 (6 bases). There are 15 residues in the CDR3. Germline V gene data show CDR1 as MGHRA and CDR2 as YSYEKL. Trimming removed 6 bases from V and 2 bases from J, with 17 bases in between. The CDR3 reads CASRRGLSGPYEQYF. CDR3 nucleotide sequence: TGCGCCAGCAGACGCGGTCTTAGCGGTCCCTACGAGCAGTACTTC.

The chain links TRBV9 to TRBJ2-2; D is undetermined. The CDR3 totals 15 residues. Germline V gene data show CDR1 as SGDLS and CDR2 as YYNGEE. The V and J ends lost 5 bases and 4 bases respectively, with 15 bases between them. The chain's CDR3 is CASRRGSRGTGELFF. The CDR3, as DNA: TGTGCCAGCAGACGTGGATCGCGAGGCACCGGGGAGCTGTTTTTT.

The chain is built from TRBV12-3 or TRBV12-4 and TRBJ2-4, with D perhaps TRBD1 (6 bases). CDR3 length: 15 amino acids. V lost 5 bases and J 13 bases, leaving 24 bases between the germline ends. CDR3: CASSHAQGSHSGQYF. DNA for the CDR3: TGTGCCAGCAGTCACGCACAGGGATCTCACTCTGGACAGTACTTC.

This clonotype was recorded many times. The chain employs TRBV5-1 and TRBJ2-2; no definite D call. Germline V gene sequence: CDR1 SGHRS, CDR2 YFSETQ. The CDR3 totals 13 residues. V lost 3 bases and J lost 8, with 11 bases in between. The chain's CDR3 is CASSSTGEGELFF. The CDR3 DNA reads TGCGCCAGCAGCTCGACCGGAGAAGGGGAGCTGTTTTTT.

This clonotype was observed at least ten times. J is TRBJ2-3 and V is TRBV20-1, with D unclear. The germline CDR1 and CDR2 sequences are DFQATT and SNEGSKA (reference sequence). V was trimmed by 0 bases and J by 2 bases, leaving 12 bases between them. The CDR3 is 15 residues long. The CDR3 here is CSARDNSRSTDTQYF. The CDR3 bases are TGCAGTGCTAGAGATAACAGCAGGTCCACAGATACGCAGTATTTT.

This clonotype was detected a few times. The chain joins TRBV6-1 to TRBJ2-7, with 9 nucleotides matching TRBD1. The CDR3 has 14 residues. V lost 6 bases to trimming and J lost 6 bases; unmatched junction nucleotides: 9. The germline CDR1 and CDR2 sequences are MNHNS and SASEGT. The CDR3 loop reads CASRFRDRVAEQYF. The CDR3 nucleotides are TGTGCCAGCAGGTTCCGGGACAGGGTAGCCGAGCAGTACTTC.

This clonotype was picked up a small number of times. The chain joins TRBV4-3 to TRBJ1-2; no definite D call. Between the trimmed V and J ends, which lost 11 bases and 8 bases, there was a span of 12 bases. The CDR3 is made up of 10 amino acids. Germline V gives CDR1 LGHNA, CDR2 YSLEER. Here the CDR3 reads CAPQAGGYTF. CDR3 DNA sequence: TGCGCCCCCCAGGCTGGGGGCTACACCTTC.

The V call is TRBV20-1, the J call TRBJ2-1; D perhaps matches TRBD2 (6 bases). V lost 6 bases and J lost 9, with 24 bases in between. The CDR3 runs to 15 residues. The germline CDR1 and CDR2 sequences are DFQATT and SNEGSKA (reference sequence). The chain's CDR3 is CSAPGGAGGGSEQFF. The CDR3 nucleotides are TGCAGTGCCCCCGGCGGGGCGGGCGGAGGTAGTGAGCAGTTCTTC.

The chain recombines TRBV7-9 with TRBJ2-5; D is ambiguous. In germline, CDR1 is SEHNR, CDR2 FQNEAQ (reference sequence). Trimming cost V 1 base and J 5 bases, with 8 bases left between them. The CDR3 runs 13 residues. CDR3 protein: CASSLVSFETQYF. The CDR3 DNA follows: TGTGCCAGCAGCTTAGTTTCCTTTGAGACCCAGTACTTC.

The CDR3 nucleotides read TGCAGCGTCGCAACCGGGACATCGAACACCGGGGAGCTGTTTTTT. This gives the protein CSVATGTSNTGELFF. This sequence joins TRBV29-1 and TRBJ2-2; maybe TRBD1 (6 bases). Germline values: CDR1 SQVTM, CDR2 ANQGSEA. The CDR3 consists of 15 residues. V lost 6 bases, J lost 0 bases, and 14 bases lay in between.

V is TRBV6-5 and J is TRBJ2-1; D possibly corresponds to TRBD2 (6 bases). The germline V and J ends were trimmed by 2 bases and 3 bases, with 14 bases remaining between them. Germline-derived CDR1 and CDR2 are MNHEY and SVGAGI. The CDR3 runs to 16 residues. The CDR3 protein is CASSYGPWEDYNEQFF. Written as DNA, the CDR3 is TGTGCCAGCAGTTACGGGCCGTGGGAGGACTACAATGAGCAGTTCTTC.

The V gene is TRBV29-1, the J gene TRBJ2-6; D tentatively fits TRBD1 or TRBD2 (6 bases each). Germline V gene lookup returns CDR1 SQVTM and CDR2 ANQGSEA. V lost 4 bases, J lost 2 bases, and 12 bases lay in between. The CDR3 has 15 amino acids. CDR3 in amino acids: CSVVSGEAGANVLTF. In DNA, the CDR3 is TGCAGCGTTGTGTCAGGGGAGGCTGGGGCCAACGTCCTGACTTTC.

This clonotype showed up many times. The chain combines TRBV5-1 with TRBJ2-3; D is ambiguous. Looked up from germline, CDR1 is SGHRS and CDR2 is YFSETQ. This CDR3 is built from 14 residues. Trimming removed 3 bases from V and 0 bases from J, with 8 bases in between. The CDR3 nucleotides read TGCGCCAGCAGCTGGAAGGACAGCACAGATACGCAGTATTTT. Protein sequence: CASSWKDSTDTQYF.

CDR3 in amino acids: CSVVGLAGGPYEQYF. The CDR3 DNA is TGCAGCGTTGTCGGACTAGCGGGAGGGCCCTACGAGCAGTACTTC. The chain has TRBV29-1 and TRBJ2-7; the match to TRBD2 covers 15 bases. Trimming cost V 4 bases and J 2 bases; bases outside gene matches: 3. The CDR3 has 15 residues. Germline V CDR1 and CDR2: SQVTM, ANQGSEA.

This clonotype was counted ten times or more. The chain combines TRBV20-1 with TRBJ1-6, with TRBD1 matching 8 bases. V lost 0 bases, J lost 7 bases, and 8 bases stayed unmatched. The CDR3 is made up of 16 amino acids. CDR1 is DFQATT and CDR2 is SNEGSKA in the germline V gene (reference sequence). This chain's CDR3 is CSAREFGQGENSPLHF. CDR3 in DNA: TGCAGTGCTAGAGAGTTCGGACAGGGAGAGAATTCACCCCTCCACTTT.

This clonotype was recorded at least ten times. The CDR3 sequence is CASSLPVAGGTGELFF. CDR3 bases: TGCGCCAGCAGCTTGCCCGTAGCGGGAGGTACCGGGGAGCTGTTTTTT. The chain carries TRBV5-1 and TRBJ2-2; 10 nucleotides match TRBD2. CDR1 SGHRS and CDR2 YFSETQ come from the germline V gene. V dropped 1 base and J dropped 5; count of bases not matched to a gene: 5. This CDR3 comprises 16 residues. The whole variable domain, remainder taken from reference TRBV5-1 and TRBJ2-2, is KAGVTQTPRYLIKTRGQQVTLSCSPISGHRSVSWYQQTPGQGLQFLFEYFSETQRNKGNFPGRFSGRQFSNSRSEMNVSTLELGDSALYLCASSLPVAGGTGELFFGEGSRLTVL.